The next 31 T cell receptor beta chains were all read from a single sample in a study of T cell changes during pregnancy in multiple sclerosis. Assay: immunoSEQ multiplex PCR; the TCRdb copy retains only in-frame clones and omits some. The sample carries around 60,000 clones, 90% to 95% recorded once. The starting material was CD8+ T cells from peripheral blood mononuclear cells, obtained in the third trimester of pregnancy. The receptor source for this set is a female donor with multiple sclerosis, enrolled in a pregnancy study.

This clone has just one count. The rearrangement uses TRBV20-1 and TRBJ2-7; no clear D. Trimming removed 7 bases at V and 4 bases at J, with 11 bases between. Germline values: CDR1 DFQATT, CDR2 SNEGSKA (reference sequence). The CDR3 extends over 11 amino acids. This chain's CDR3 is CSVGDSYEQYF. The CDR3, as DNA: TGCAGTGTCGGCGACTCATACGAGCAGTACTTC.

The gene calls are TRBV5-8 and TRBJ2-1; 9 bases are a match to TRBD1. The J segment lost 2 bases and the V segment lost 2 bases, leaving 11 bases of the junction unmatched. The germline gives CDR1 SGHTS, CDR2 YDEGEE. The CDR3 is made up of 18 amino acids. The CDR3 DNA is TGTGCCAGCAGCTTCACCTCGGACAGGGGAAAGGCCTACAATGAGCAGTTCTTC. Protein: CASSFTSDRGKAYNEQFF.

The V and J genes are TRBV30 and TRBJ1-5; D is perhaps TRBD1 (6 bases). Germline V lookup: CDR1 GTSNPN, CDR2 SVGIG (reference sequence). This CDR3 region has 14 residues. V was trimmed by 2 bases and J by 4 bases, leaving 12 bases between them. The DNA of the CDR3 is TGTGCCTGGAGTCCAGGGGTTGGGAATCAGCCCCAGCATTTT. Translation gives CAWSPGVGNQPQHF.

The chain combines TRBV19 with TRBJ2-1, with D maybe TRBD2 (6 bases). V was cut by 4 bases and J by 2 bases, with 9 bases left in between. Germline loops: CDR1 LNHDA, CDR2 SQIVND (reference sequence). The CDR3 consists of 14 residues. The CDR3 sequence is CASSRRLAYNEQFF. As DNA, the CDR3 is TGTGCCAGTAGTAGGCGACTAGCCTACAATGAGCAGTTCTTC.

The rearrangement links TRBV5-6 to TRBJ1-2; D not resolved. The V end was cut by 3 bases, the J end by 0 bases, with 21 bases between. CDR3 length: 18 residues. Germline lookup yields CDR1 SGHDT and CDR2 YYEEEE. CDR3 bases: TGTGCCAGCAGCTATACCGGGGTGCGGCTAGTTTCTAACTATGGCTACACCTTC. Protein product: CASSYTGVRLVSNYGYTF.

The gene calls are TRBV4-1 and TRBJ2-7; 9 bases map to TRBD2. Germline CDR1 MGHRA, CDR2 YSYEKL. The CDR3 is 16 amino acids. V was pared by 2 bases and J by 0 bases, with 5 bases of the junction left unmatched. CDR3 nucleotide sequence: TGCGCCAGCAGCCAAATTAGCGGGAGTTACTCCTACGAGCAGTACTTC. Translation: CASSQISGSYSYEQYF.

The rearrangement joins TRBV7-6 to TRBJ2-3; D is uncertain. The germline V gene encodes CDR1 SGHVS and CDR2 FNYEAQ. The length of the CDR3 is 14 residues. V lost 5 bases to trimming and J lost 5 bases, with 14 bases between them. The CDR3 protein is CASSPKARRDTQYF. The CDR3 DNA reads TGTGCCAGCAGCCCAAAAGCCAGGCGAGATACGCAGTATTTT.

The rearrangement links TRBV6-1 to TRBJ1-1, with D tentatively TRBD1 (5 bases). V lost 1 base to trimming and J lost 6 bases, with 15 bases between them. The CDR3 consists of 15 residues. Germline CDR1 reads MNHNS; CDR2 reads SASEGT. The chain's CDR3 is CASSEGFWGGAEAFF. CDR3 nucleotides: TGTGCCAGCAGTGAAGGATTTTGGGGGGGGGCTGAAGCTTTCTTT.

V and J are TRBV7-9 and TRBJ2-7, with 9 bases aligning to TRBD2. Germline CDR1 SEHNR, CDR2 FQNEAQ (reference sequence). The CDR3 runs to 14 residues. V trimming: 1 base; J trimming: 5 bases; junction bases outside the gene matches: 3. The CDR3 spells CASSLVAGVHEQYF. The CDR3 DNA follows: TGTGCCAGCAGCTTAGTAGCGGGAGTTCACGAGCAGTACTTC.

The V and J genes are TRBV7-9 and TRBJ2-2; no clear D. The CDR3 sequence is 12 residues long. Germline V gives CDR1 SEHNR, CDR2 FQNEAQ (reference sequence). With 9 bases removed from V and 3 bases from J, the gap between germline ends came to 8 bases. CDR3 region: CASAAYTGELFF. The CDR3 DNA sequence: TGTGCCAGTGCAGCGTACACCGGGGAGCTGTTTTTT.

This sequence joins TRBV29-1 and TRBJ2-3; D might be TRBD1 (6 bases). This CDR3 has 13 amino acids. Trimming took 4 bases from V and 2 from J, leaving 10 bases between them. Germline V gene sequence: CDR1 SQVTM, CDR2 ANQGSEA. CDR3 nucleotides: TGCAGCGTTGGGACAGCAAACACAGATACGCAGTATTTT. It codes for CSVGTANTDTQYF.

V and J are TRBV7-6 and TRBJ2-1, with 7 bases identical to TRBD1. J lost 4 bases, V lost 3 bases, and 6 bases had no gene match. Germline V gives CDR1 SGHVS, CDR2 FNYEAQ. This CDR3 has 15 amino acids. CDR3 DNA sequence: TGTGCCAGCAGCTTGGCAGGGGGTGATTACAATGAGCAGTTCTTC. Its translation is CASSLAGGDYNEQFF.

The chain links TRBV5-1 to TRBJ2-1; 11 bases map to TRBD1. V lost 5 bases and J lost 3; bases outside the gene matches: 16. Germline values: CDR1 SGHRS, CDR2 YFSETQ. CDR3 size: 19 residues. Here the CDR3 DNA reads TGCGCCAGCAGGACCGGGACAGGGGGTCTCGATAGCTTCTACAATGAGCAGTTCTTC. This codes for CASRTGTGGLDSFYNEQFF.

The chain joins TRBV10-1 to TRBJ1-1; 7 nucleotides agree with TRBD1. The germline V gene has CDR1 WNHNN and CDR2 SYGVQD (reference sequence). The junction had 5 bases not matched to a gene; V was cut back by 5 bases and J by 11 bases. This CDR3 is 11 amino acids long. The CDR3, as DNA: TGCGCCAGCAGTACAGGGGTGGAGGCTTTCTTT. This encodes CASSTGVEAFF.

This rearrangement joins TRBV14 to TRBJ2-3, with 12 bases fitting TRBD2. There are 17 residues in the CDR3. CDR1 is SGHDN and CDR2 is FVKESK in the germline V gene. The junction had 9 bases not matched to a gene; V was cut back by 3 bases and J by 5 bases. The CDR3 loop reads CASSQYLAGGPIDTQYF. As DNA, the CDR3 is TGTGCCAGCAGCCAGTACCTAGCGGGAGGGCCGATAGATACGCAGTATTTT.

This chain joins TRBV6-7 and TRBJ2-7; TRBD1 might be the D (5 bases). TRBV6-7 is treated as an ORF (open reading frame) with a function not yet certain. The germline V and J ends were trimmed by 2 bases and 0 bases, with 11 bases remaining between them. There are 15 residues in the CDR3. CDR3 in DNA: TGTGCCAGCAGTTACGGTCAGGGAAGCTCCTACGAGCAGTACTTC. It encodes CASSYGQGSSYEQYF.

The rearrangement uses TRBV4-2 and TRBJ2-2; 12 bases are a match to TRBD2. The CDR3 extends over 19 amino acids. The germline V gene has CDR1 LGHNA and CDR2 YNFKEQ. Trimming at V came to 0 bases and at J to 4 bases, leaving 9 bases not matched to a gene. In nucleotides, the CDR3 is TGTGCCAGCAGCCAAGATAGAGGCGTGACTAGCGGGAGCACCGGGGAGCTGTTTTTT. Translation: CASSQDRGVTSGSTGELFF.

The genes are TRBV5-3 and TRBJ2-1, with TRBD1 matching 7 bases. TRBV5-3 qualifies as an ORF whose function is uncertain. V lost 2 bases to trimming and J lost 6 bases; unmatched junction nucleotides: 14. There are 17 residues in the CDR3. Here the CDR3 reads CARSLAIRQGYANEQFF. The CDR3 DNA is TGTGCCAGAAGCTTAGCTATCCGACAGGGATATGCCAATGAGCAGTTCTTC.

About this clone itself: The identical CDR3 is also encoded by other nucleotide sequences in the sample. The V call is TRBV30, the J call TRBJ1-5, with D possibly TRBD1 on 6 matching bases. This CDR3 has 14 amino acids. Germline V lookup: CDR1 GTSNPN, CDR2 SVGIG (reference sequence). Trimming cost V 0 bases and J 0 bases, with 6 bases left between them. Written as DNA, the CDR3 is TGTGCCTGGAGTGTGACAGGTAGCAATCAGCCCCAGCATTTT. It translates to CAWSVTGSNQPQHF.

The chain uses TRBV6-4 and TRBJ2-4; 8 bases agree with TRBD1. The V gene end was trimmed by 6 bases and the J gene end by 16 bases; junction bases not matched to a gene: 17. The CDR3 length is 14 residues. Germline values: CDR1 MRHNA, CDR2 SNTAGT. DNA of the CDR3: TGTGCCAGCAGCGAAGGTTCAGGGGGCGGCTTATTTTACTTC. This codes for CASSEGSGGGLFYF.

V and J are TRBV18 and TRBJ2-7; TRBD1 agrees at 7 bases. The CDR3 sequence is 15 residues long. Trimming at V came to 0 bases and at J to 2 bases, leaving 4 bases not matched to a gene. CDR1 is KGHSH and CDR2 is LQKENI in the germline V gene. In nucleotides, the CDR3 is TGTGCCAGCTCACCACCTTGGGACAGAACCTACGAGCAGTACTTC. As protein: CASSPPWDRTYEQYF.

Written as DNA, the CDR3 is TGTGCCAGCAGTGAGAGCAACACAGATACGCAGTATTTT. This encodes CASSESNTDTQYF. The V call is TRBV6-4, the J call TRBJ2-3; D is ambiguous. Deletions cut 3 bases from V and 2 bases from J, with 6 bases between. This CDR3 spans 13 amino acids. From germline, CDR1 is MRHNA and CDR2 SNTAGT.

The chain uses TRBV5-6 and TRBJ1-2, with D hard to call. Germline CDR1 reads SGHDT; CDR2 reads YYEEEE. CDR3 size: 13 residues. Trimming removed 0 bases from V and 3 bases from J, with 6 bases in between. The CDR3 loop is CASSLAGYYGYTF. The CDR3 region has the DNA TGTGCCAGCAGCTTGGCAGGATACTATGGCTACACCTTC.

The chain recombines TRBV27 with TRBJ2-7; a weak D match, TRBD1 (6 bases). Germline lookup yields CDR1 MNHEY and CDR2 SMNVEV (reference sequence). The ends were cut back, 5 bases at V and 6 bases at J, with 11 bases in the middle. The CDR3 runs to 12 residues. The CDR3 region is CASSPRGIEQYF. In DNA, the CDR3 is TGTGCCAGCAGTCCGAGGGGGATCGAGCAGTACTTC.

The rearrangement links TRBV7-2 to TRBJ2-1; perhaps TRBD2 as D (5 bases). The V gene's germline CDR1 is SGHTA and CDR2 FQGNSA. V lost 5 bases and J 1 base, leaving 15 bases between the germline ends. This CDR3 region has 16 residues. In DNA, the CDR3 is TGTGCCAGCAGCCTTTCTCTACCGGGGTCCTACAATGAGCAGTTCTTC. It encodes CASSLSLPGSYNEQFF.

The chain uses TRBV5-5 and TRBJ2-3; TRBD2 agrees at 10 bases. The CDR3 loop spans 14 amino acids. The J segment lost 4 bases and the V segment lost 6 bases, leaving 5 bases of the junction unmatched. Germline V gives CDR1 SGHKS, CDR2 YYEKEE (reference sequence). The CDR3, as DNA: TGTGCCAGCACTCCTAGCGGGAGCTCAGATACGCAGTATTTT. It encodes CASTPSGSSDTQYF.

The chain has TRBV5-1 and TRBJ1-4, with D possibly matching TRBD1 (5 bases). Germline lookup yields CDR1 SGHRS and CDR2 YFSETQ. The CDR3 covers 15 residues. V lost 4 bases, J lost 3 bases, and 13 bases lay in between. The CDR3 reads CASSRGTAANEKLFF. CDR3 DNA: TGCGCCAGCAGCCGGGGGACGGCAGCTAATGAAAAACTGTTTTTT.

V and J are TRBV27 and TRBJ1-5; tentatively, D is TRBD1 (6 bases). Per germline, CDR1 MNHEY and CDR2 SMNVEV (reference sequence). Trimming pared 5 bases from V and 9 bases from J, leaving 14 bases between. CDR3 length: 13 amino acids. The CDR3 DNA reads TGTGCCAGCAGTCCTACAGGGAATGGGCCCCAGCATTTT. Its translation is CASSPTGNGPQHF.

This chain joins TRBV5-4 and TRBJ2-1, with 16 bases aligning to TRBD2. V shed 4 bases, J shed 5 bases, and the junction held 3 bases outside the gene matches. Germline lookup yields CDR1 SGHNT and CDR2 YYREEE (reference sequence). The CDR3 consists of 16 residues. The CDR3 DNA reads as TGTGCCAGCAGCGGGGGACTAGCGGGAGGGAACAATGAGCAGTTCTTC. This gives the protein CASSGGLAGGNNEQFF. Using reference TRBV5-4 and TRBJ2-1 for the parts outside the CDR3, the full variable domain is ETGVTQSPTHLIKTRGQQVTLRCSSQSGHNTVSWYQQALGQGPQFIFQYYREEENGRGNFPPRFSGLQFPNYSSELNVNALELDDSALYLCASSGGLAGGNNEQFFGPGTRLTVL.

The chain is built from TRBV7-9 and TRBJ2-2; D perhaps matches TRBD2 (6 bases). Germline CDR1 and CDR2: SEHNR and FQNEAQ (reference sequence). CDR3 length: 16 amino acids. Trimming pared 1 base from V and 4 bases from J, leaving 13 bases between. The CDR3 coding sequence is TGTGCCAGCAGCTTAGTCAGAGGGCGGGGCACCGGGGAGCTGTTTTTT. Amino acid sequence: CASSLVRGRGTGELFF. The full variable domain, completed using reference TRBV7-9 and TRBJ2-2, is DTGVSQNPRHKITKRGQNVTFRCDPISEHNRLYWYRQTLGQGPEFLTYFQNEAQLEKSRLLSDRFSAERPKGSFSTLEIQRTEQGDSAMYLCASSLVRGRGTGELFFGEGSRLTVL.

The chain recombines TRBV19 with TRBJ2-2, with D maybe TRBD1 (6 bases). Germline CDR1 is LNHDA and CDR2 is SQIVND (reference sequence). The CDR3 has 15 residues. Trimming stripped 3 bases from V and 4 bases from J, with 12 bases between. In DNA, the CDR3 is TGTGCCAGTAGTATCCCCGACAGGTTCACCGGGGAGCTGTTTTTT. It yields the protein CASSIPDRFTGELFF.